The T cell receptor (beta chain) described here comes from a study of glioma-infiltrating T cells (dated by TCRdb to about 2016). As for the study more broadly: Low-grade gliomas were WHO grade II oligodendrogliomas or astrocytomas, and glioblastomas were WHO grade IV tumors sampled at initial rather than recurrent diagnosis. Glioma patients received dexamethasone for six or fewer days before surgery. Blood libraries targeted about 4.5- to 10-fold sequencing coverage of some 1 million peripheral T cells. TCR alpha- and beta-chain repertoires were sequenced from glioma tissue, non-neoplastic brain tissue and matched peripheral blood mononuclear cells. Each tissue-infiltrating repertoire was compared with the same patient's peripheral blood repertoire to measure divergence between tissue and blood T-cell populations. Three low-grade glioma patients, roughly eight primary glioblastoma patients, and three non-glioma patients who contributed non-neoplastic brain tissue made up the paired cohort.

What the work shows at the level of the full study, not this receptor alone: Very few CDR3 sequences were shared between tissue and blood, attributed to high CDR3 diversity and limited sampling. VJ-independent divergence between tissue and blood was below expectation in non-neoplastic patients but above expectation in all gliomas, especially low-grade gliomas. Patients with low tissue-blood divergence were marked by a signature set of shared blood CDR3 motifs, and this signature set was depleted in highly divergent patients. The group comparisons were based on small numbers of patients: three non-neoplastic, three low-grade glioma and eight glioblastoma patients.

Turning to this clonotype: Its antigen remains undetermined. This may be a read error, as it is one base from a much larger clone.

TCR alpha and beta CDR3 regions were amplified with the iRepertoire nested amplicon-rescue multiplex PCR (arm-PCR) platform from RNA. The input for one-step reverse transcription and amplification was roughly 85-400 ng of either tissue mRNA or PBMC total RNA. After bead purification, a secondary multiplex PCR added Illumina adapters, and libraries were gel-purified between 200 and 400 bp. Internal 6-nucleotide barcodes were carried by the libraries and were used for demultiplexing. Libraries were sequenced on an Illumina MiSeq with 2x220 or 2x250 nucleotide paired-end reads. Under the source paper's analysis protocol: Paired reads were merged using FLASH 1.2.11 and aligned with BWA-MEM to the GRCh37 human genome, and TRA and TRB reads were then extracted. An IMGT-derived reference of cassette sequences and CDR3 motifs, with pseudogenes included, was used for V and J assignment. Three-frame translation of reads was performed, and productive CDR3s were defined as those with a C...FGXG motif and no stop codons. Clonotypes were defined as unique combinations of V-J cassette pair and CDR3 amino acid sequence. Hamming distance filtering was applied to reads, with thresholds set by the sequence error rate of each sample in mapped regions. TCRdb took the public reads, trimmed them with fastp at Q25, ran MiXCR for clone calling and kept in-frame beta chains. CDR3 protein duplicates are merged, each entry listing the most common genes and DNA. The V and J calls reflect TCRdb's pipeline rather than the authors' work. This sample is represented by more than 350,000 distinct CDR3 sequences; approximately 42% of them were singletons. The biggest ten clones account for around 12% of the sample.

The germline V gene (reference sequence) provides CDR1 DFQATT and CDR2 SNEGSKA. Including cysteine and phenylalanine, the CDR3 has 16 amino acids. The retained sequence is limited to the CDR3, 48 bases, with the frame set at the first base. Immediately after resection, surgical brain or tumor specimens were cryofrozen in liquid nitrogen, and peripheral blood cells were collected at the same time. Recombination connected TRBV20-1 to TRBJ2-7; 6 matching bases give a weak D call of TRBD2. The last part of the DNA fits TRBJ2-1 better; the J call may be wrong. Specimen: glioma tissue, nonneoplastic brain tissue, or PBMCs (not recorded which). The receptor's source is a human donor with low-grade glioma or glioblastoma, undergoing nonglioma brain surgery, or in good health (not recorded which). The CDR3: CSATPLGLSSTNEQFF. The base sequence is TGCAGTGCTACACCCTTGGGACTGTCAAGCACCAATGAGCAGTTCTTC.